This TCR beta chain was identified during a study of blood T cells in healthy people across ages. Findings of the study overall: Estimates of diversity drawn from one million T cells were considered underestimates.

Next came a second PCR, run for 7 to 11 cycles, which used a sample-barcoded 5' primer along with a J-beta primer mix. Each cDNA was tagged by a template-switch adaptor containing 12 random nucleotides. From the 5' RACE reads, TCRdb called clonotypes with MiXCR, one entry per CDR3 protein. This table has some 1,000,000 distinct CDR3 sequences, under 30% appearing once. Concerning this clonotype: Its antigen remains unknown.

V shed 4 bases and J 0 bases; nucleotides not matched to a gene: 6. The CDR3 runs 16 residues. The germline V gene encodes CDR1 SGDLS and CDR2 YYNGEE. These data also featured in a second study, about T cells of mothers and their children. That work contributes: During the second PCR, the M1S primer introduced sample barcodes along with 2-4 random nucleotides.

The receptor was derived from a girl aged 2-15 years in good health. The V and J genes are TRBV9 and TRBJ2-1; TRBD2 matches at 8 bases. The specimen was blood. The DNA of the CDR3 is TGTGCCAGCAGCAGGGAACTAGCGGACTCCTACAATGAGCAGTTCTTC. Protein product: CASSRELADSYNEQFF.